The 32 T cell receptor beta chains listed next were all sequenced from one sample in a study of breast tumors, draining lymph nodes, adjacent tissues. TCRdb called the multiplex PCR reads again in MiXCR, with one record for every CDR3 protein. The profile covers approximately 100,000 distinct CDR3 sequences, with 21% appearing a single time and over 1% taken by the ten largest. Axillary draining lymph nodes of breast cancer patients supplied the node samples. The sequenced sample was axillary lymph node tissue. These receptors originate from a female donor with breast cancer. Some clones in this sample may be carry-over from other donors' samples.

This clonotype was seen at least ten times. The CDR3 here is CASSSRMGETQYF. The CDR3 region has the DNA TGCGCCAGCAGCTCCCGGATGGGGGAGACCCAGTACTTC. The V gene is TRBV5-1, the J gene TRBJ2-5; D remains ambiguous. The CDR3 consists of 13 residues. V was trimmed by 3 bases and J by 5 bases, leaving 11 bases between them. Germline values: CDR1 SGHRS, CDR2 YFSETQ.

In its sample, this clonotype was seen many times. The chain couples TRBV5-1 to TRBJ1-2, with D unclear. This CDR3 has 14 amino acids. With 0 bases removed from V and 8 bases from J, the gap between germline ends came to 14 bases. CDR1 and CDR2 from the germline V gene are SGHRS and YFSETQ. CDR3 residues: CASSLDGNSRGYTF. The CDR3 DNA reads TGCGCCAGCAGCTTGGACGGGAACTCGCGGGGCTACACCTTC. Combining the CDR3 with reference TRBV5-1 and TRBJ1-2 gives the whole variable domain KAGVTQTPRYLIKTRGQQVTLSCSPISGHRSVSWYQQTPGQGLQFLFEYFSETQRNKGNFPGRFSGRQFSNSRSEMNVSTLELGDSALYLCASSLDGNSRGYTFGSGTRLTVV.

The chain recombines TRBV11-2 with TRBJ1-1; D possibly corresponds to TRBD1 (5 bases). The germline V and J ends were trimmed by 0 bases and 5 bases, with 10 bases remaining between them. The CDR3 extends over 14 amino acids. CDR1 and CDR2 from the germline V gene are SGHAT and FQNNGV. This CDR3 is CASSLEGTGTEAFF. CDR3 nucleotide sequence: TGTGCCAGCAGCTTAGAAGGGACGGGGACTGAAGCTTTCTTT.

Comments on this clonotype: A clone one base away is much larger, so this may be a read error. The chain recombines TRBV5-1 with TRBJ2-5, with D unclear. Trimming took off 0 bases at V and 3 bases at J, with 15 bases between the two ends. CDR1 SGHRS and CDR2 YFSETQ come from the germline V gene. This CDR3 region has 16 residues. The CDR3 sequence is CASSLVPGLAEETQYF. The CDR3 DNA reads TGCGCCAGCAGCTTGGTTCCGGGTCTCGCGGAAGAGACCCAGTACTTC. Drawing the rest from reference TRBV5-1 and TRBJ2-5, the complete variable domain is KAGVTQTPRYLIKTRGQQVTLSCSPISGHRSVSWYQQTPGQGLQFLFEYFSETQRNKGNFPGRFSGRQFSNSRSEMNVSTLELGDSALYLCASSLVPGLAEETQYFGPGTRLLVL.

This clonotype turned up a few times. The CDR3, as DNA: TGTGCCAGCGGATATACAGGGGGCGGCACAGATACGCAGTATTTT. Protein: CASGYTGGGTDTQYF. This sequence joins TRBV3-1 and TRBJ2-3; 9 positions match TRBD1. With V trimmed by 8 bases and J by 1 base, 7 bases remained unmatched. Germline loops: CDR1 LGHDT, CDR2 YNNKEL (reference sequence). This CDR3 is 15 amino acids long.

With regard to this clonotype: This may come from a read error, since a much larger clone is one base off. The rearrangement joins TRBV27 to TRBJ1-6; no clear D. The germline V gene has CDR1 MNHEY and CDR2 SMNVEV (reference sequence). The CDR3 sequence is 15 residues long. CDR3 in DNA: TGTGCCTGCAGTTTAGAGGGTTCCTATAATTCACCCCTCCACTTT. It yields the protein CACSLEGSYNSPLHF.

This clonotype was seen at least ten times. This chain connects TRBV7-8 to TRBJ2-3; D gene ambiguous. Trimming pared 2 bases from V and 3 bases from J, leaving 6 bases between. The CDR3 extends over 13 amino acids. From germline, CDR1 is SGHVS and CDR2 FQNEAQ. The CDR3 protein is CASSLQTTDTQYF. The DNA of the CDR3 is TGTGCCAGCAGCTTACAGACTACAGATACGCAGTATTTT.

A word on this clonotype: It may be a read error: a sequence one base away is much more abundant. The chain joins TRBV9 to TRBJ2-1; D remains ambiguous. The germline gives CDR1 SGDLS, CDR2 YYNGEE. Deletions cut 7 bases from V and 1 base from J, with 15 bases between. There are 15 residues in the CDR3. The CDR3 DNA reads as TGTGCCAGCGGCGCCGCCGGGCAGTCCTACAATGAGCAGTTCTTC. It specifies CASGAAGQSYNEQFF.

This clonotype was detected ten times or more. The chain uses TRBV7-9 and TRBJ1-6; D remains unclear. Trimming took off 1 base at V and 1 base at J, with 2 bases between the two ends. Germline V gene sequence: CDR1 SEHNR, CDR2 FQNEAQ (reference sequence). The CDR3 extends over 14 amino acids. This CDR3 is CASSLGSYNSPLHF. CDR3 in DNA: TGTGCCAGCAGCTTAGGATCCTATAATTCACCCCTCCACTTT.

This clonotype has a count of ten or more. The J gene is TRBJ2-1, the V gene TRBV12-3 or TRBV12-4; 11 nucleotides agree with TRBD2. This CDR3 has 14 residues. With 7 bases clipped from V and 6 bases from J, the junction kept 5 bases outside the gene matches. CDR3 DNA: TGTGCCAGCATCATAGCGGGAGGGTTCAATGAGCAGTTCTTC. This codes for CASIIAGGFNEQFF.

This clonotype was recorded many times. CDR3 DNA: TGTGCCAGTAACCGGGCCGCGGGTGGAAACACCATATATTTT. It yields the protein CASNRAAGGNTIYF. The chain uses TRBV19 and TRBJ1-3; the D is unclear. Per germline, CDR1 LNHDA and CDR2 SQIVND (reference sequence). Trimming stripped 7 bases from V and 3 bases from J, with 13 bases between. This CDR3 is built from 14 residues.

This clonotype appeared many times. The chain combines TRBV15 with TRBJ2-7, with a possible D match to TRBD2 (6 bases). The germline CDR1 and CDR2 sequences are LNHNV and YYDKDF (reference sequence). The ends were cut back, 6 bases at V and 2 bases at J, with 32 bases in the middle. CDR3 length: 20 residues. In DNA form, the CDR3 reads TGTGCCACCAGTACAACCCATATAAAGAAAGGGAGGACGACTCCCTACGAGCAGTACTTC. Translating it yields CATSTTHIKKGRTTPYEQYF.

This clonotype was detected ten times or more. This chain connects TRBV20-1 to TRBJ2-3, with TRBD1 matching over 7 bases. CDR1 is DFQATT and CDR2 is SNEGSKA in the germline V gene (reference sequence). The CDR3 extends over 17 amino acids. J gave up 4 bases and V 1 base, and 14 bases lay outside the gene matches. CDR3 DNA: TGCAGTGCTAGAGTTACAGGGGCTGGGGCCTTGCCAGATACGCAGTATTTT. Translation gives CSARVTGAGALPDTQYF.

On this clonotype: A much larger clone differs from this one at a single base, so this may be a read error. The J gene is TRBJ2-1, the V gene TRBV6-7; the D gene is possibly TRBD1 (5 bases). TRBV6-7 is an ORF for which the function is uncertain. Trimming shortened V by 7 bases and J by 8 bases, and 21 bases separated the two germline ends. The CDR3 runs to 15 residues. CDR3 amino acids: CASIYARGVRHEQFF. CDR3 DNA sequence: TGTGCCAGCATCTACGCAAGGGGCGTTCGCCATGAGCAGTTCTTC.

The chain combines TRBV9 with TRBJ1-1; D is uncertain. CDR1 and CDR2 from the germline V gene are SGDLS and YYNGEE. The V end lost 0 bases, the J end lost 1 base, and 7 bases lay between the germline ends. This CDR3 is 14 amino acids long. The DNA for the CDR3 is TGTGCCAGCAGCGTAGACGCTAGGAACACTGAAGCTTTCTTT. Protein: CASSVDARNTEAFF.

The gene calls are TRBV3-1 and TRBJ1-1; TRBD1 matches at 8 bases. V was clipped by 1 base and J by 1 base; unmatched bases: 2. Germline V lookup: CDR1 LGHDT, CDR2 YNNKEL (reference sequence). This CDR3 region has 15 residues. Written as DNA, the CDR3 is TGTGCCAGCAGCCAAGCCGGACAGGGGAACACTGAAGCTTTCTTT. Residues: CASSQAGQGNTEAFF.

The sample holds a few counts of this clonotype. The CDR3 bases are TGTGCCAGCAGCCAAGTCCTAGCGGCCCTCGATGAGCAGTTCTTC. Protein sequence: CASSQVLAALDEQFF. The chain employs TRBV3-1 and TRBJ2-1; TRBD2 aligns across 7 bases. CDR1 LGHDT and CDR2 YNNKEL come from the germline V gene (reference sequence). Germline trimming cut 1 base from V and 8 bases from J; bases unmatched to any gene: 8. This CDR3 region has 15 residues.

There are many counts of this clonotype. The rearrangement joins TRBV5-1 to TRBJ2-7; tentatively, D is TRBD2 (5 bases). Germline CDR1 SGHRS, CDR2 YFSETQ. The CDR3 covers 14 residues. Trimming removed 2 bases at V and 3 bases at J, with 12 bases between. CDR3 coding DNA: TGCGCCAGCAGCTTTCTGGACTCTAGCTACGAGCAGTACTTC. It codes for CASSFLDSSYEQYF.

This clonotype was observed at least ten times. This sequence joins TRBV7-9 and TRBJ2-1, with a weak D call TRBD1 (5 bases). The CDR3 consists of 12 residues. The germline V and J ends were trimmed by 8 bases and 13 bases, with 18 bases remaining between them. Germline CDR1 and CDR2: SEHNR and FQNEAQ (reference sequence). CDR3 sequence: CASSKQGAYQFF. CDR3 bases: TGTGCCAGCTCTAAACAAGGGGCGTATCAGTTCTTC.

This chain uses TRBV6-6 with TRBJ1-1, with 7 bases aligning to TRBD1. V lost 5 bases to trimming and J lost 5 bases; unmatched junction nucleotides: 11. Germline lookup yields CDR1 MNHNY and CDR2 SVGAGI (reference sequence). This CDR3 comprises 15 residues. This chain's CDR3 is CASSLEPGTATEAFF. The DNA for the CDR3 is TGTGCCAGCAGTCTAGAACCGGGGACAGCAACTGAAGCTTTCTTT.

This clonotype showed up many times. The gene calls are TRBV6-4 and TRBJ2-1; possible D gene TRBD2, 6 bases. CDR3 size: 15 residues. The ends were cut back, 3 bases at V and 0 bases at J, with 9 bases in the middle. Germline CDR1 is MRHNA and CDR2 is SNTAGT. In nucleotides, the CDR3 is TGTGCCAGCAGTGAAATCGGGAGCTCCTACAATGAGCAGTTCTTC. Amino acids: CASSEIGSSYNEQFF.

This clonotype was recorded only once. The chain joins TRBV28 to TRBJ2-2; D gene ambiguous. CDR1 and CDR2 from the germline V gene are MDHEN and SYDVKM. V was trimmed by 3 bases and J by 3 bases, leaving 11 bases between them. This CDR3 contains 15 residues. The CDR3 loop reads CASSFRVLDTGELFF. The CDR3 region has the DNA TGTGCCAGCAGTTTTCGGGTTTTGGACACCGGGGAGCTGTTTTTT. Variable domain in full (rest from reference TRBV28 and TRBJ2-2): DVKVTQSSRYLVKRTGEKVFLECVQDMDHENMFWYRQDPGLGLRLIYFSYDVKMKEKGDIPEGYSVSREKKERFSLILESASTNQTSMYLCASSFRVLDTGELFFGEGSRLTVL.

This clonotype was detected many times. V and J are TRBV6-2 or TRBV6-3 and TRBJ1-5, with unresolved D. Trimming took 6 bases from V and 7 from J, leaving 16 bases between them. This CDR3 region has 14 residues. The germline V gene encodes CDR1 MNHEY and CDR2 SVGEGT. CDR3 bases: TGTGCCAGCAGCCTTACGGGAGGGTGGCAGCCCCAGCATTTT. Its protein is CASSLTGGWQPQHF.

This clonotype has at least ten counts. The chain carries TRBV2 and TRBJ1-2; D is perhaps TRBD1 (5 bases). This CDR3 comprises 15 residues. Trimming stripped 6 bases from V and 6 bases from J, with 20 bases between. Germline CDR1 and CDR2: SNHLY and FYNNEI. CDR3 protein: CASSPLARREDGYTF. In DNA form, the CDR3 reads TGTGCCAGCAGCCCTCTCGCTCGCAGGGAAGATGGCTACACCTTC.

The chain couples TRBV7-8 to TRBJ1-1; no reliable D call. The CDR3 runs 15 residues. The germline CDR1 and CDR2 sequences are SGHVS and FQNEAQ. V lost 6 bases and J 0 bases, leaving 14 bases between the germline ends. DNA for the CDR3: TGTGCCAGCAGTTCGAACAGCGCCATGAACACTGAAGCTTTCTTT. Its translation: CASSSNSAMNTEAFF.

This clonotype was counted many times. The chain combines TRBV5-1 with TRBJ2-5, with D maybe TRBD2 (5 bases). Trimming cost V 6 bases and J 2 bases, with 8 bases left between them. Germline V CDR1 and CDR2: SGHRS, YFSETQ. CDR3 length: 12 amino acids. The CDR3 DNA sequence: TGCGCCAGCAACGGGGATCAAGAGACCCAGTACTTC. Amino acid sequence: CASNGDQETQYF.

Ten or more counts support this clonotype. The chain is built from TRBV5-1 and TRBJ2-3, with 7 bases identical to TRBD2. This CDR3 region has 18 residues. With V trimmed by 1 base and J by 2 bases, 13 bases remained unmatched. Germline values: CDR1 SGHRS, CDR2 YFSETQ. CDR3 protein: CASSLYSRLADDTDTQYF. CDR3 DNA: TGCGCCAGCAGCTTGTATTCCCGGCTAGCGGATGACACAGATACGCAGTATTTT.

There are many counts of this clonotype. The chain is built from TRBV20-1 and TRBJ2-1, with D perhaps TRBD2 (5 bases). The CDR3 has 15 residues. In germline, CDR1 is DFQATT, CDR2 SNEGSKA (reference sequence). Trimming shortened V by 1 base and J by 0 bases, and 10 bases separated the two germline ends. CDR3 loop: CSARGGVPSYNEQFF. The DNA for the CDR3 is TGCAGTGCTAGAGGGGGAGTCCCCTCCTACAATGAGCAGTTCTTC.

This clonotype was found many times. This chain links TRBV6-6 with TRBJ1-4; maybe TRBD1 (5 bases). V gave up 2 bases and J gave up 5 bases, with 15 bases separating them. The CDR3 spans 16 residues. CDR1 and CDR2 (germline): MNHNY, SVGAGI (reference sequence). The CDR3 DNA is TGTGCCAGCAGTTACGCACCGGGACCTCAGAATGAAAAACTGTTTTTT. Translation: CASSYAPGPQNEKLFF.

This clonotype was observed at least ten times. DNA of the CDR3: TGTGCCAGCAGCCCCCGGGGAGCAACCACCCCCTACGAGCAGTACTTC. Translating gives CASSPRGATTPYEQYF. This chain links TRBV7-8 with TRBJ2-7, with a weak D call TRBD2 (5 bases). The CDR3 consists of 16 residues. Trimming pared 5 bases from V and 2 bases from J, leaving 19 bases between. Germline CDR1 SGHVS, CDR2 FQNEAQ.

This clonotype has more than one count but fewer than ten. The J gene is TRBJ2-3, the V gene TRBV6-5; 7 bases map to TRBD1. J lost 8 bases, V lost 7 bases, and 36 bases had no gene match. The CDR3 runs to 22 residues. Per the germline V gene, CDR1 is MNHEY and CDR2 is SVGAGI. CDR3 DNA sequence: TGTGCCAGCACCAAACGCCCGCCGACCGGGACAGCAACAACCCCGCACATGGTTACGCAGTATTTT. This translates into CASTKRPPTGTATTPHMVTQYF.

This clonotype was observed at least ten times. In DNA, the CDR3 is TGCAGTGCTAGAGATGAGACAGGGGTACGTCAGCCCCAGCATTTT. Protein sequence: CSARDETGVRQPQHF. The gene calls are TRBV20-1 and TRBJ1-5; 8 positions agree with TRBD1. There are 15 residues in the CDR3. Germline V gene sequence: CDR1 DFQATT, CDR2 SNEGSKA (reference sequence). V lost 0 bases to trimming and J lost 6 bases; unmatched junction nucleotides: 7.